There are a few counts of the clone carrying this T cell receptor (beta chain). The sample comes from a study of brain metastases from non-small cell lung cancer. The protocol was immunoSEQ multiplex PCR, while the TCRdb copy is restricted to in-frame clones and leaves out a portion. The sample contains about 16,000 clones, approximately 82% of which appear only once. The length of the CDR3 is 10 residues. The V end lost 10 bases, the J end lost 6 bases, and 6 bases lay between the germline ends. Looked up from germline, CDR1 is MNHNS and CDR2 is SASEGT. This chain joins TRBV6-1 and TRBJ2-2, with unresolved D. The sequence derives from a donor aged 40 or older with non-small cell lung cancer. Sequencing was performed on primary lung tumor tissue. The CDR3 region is CATDAGELFF. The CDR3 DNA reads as TGTGCCACCGACGCCGGGGAGCTGTTTTTT.